This T cell receptor beta chain appears in the sequencing data of a study of response to subunit inactivated influenza vaccine. Deletions cut 6 bases from V and 6 bases from J, with 20 bases between. Germline CDR1 and CDR2: KGHSH and LQKENI. This CDR3 has 16 residues. General study points: Authors suggested seasonal influenza vaccinations each recruit few new T cells.

One entry per CDR3 protein, called by TCRdb with MiXCR from the RT-PCR reads. The sample has fewer than 650,000 distinct CDR3 sequences, 10% to 15% seen once. As for this clonotype: Its antigen is unidentified.

The sequence derives from a man in his fifties who received an inactivated influenza vaccine. Sequenced material: PBMCs from blood, taken more than 35 days after vaccination. The chain combines TRBV18 with TRBJ2-2; a possible D gene is TRBD2 (5 bases). The CDR3 protein is CASSPLGVGGSGELFF. The DNA for the CDR3 is TGTGCCAGCTCGCCGTTAGGAGTAGGCGGGTCCGGGGAGCTGTTTTTT.